The 14 T cell receptor beta chains below were found in one sample sequenced in a study of T cell repertoires in cytomegalovirus infection. TCRdb re-called the reads with MiXCR, one entry per CDR3 protein. The table shows about half a million distinct CDR3 sequences, with roughly 34% occurring only once. Antigens for these TCRs are unknown. Material: cultured PBMCs, obtained from culture after CMV antigen stimulation. Receptors were obtained from a human donor in good health (CMV status not recorded). Some clones in this sample may be carry-over from other donors' samples.

The gene calls are TRBV11-2 and TRBJ2-5; 9 nucleotides line up with TRBD2. The germline V gene encodes CDR1 SGHAT and CDR2 FQNNGV. The CDR3 runs to 17 residues. J was trimmed by 3 bases and V by 4 bases; bases with no gene match: 12. The CDR3 reads CASSSRAGGGREETQYF. Written as DNA, the CDR3 is TGTGCCAGCAGCTCCCGCGCGGGGGGGGGCAGGGAAGAGACCCAGTACTTC.

The J gene is TRBJ2-7, the V gene TRBV6-1; D perhaps matches TRBD2 (7 bases). The germline V and J ends were trimmed by 5 bases and 7 bases, with 15 bases remaining between them. This CDR3 is built from 13 residues. Germline CDR1 is MNHNS and CDR2 is SASEGT. The CDR3 nucleotides read TGTGCCAGCAGTCCTAATAGGGGGGGTGAGCAGTACTTC. It translates to CASSPNRGGEQYF.

This clonotype appeared a few times. This chain joins TRBV5-6 and TRBJ1-6; maybe TRBD1 (5 bases). This CDR3 is built from 15 residues. The ends were cut back, 10 bases at V and 9 bases at J, with 23 bases in the middle. Germline CDR1 and CDR2: SGHDT and YYEEEE. CDR3 residues: CASRAEGTVGSPLHF. CDR3 nucleotide sequence: TGTGCCTCCAGGGCGGAGGGGACCGTGGGTTCACCCCTCCACTTT.

The genes are TRBV28 and TRBJ2-3; 8 bases are shared with TRBD2. V was clipped by 4 bases and J by 3 bases; unmatched bases: 9. The CDR3 contains 16 residues. From germline, CDR1 is MDHEN and CDR2 SYDVKM. The CDR3 protein is CASSSISGIATDTQYF. The CDR3 nucleotides read TGTGCCAGCAGTTCTATTAGCGGGATAGCGACAGATACGCAGTATTTT.

This chain uses TRBV4-1 with TRBJ2-7; D possibly matches TRBD1 or TRBD2 (5 bases each). V shed 4 bases and J shed 6 bases, with 19 bases lying between them. CDR1 MGHRA and CDR2 YSYEKL come from the germline V gene. The CDR3 loop spans 15 amino acids. The CDR3 loop reads CASSPKETGGPEQYF. The DNA for the CDR3 is TGCGCCAGCAGCCCAAAAGAAACTGGGGGTCCCGAGCAGTACTTC.

The rearrangement uses TRBV10-3 and TRBJ2-1; 12 nucleotides agree with TRBD2. CDR1 and CDR2 (germline): ENHRY, SYGVKD. The length of the CDR3 is 14 residues. V trimming: 11 bases; J trimming: 8 bases; junction bases outside the gene matches: 10. CDR3 residues: CAVTSGRVLDEQFF. CDR3 nucleotides: TGTGCCGTGACTAGCGGGAGAGTTTTGGATGAGCAGTTCTTC.

The chain employs TRBV19 and TRBJ1-4; D call uncertain. Germline CDR1 is LNHDA and CDR2 is SQIVND (reference sequence). The CDR3 sequence is 14 residues long. V gave up 5 bases and J gave up 2 bases, with 9 bases separating them. The CDR3 DNA reads TGTGCCAGTAGTGTCGGAGGGACTAATGAAAAACTGTTTTTT. Its protein is CASSVGGTNEKLFF.

The chain employs TRBV6-5 and TRBJ2-2, with TRBD2 matching 8 bases. CDR1 is MNHEY, CDR2 SVGAGI, per germline. Trimming removed 4 bases from V and 6 bases from J; junction bases left unmatched: 13. The CDR3 loop spans 17 amino acids. CDR3 nucleotide sequence: TGTGCCAGCAGTTTTCCTTCGATAGCGGGAAGTCCCGGGGAGCTGTTTTTT. Protein: CASSFPSIAGSPGELFF.

This clonotype was counted many times. Here the CDR3 reads CASSLRMTTDTQYF. The CDR3 nucleotides read TGTGCCAGCAGCCTTCGAATGACCACAGATACGCAGTATTTT. V gene TRBV7-2 combines with J gene TRBJ2-3; D gene ambiguous. V lost 5 bases and J 2 bases, leaving 11 bases between the germline ends. CDR1 and CDR2 (germline): SGHTA, FQGNSA. CDR3 length: 14 amino acids.

The chain joins TRBV4-3 to TRBJ2-7; D possibly uses TRBD1 or TRBD2 (5 bases each). V was pared by 0 bases and J by 1 base, with 10 bases between. This CDR3 is built from 15 residues. Germline CDR1 LGHNA, CDR2 YSLEER. In DNA form, the CDR3 reads TGCGCCAGCAGCCAAGAACGGGACCCTTCCTACGAGCAGTACTTC. This translates into CASSQERDPSYEQYF.

At least ten counts were recorded for this clonotype. This sequence joins TRBV7-2 and TRBJ2-1; TRBD2 aligns across 8 bases. The CDR3 has 14 amino acids. CDR1 and CDR2 (germline): SGHTA, FQGNSA. J was trimmed by 12 bases and V by 2 bases; bases with no gene match: 9. In DNA form, the CDR3 reads TGTGCCAGCAGCTTACCATTTGGGACTAGTGGGCAGTTCTTC. Translated: CASSLPFGTSGQFF. The whole variable domain, filled in from reference TRBV7-2 and TRBJ2-1, reads GAGVSQSPSNKVTEKGKDVELRCDPISGHTALYWYRQSLGQGLEFLIYFQGNSAPDKSGLPSDRFSAERTGGSVSTLTIQRTQQEDSAVYLCASSLPFGTSGQFFGPGTRLTVL.

The chain uses TRBV5-8 and TRBJ2-7, with 9 bases aligning to TRBD1. The ends lost 1 base at V and 3 bases at J; junction bases unmatched: 2. Germline loops: CDR1 SGHTS, CDR2 YDEGEE. The CDR3 extends over 14 amino acids. Here the CDR3 DNA reads TGTGCCAGCAGCTTGTGGGACAGGGTCTACGAGCAGTACTTC. Its protein is CASSLWDRVYEQYF.

The chain employs TRBV7-3 and TRBJ2-3, with 11 bases aligning to TRBD2. CDR1 is SGHTA and CDR2 is FQGTGA in the germline V gene. After removal of 1 base from V and 4 bases from J, the junction contained 4 bases not matched to a gene. The CDR3 runs to 16 residues. The CDR3: CASSLNSGRAPDTQYF. The DNA for the CDR3 is TGTGCCAGCAGCTTAAATAGCGGGAGGGCCCCAGATACGCAGTATTTT.

This clonotype was counted a single time. V and J are TRBV20-1 and TRBJ2-7, with a possible D match to TRBD1 (6 bases). Per the germline V gene, CDR1 is DFQATT and CDR2 is SNEGSKA (reference sequence). CDR3 length: 14 residues. V lost 6 bases to trimming and J lost 0 bases, with 15 bases between them. The CDR3 bases are TGCAGTGCCCTTGGACAGATAACCTCCTACGAGCAGTACTTC. This translates into CSALGQITSYEQYF.